Listed below are T cell receptor beta chains from one sample, sequenced in a study of blood T cell repertoires in COVID-19. The data were produced by immunoSEQ multiplex PCR, yet TCRdb's version contains in-frame clones alone and is incomplete. The table has about 190,000 clones, 70% to 80% seen once. Sequencing was carried out using peripheral blood. The receptors were sampled from a woman between 45 and 65 years old with acute or convalescent COVID-19. Each CDR3 is given with its conserved first and last residue. A D gene is named only where the DNA matches it firmly. The size entry is marked missing in some rows and otherwise reads once, few, many or a size class.

.	TRBJ1-1	.	TRBV11-2	TGTGCCAGCAGCCTGGGGGGGAACACTGAAGCTTTCTTT	CASSLGGNTEAFF
.	TRBJ2-7	.	TRBV6-5	TGTGCCAGCAGCCGAACAGGGCCCTCCTACGAGCAGTACTTC	CASSRTGPSYEQYF
.	TRBJ1-1	.	TRBV23-1	TGCGCCAGCAGTCACTTGCTTCGAGGCCGACGAACCACTGAAGCTTTCTTT	CASSHLLRGRRTTEAFF
once	TRBJ1-1	.	TRBV15	TGTGCCACCAGCAGAGTAAGGACAGCGAACACTGAAGCTTTCTTT	CATSRVRTANTEAFF
few	TRBJ1-3	.	TRBV7-2	TGTGCCAGCAGCTTAGATCGGAGATCCTCTGGAAACACCATATATTTT	CASSLDRRSSGNTIYF
.	TRBJ1-5	.	TRBV7-2	TGTGCCAGCAGCCCAGTCCCTGGGCAACAGCCCCAGCATTTT	CASSPVPGQQPQHF
.	TRBJ1-3	.	TRBV2	TGTGCCAGCTCGTCAGAGGTTGGAAACACCATATATTTT	CASSSEVGNTIYF
.	TRBJ1-1	.	TRBV10-3	TGTGCCATCAGTGATAAGGGCGACAGTGAAGCTTTCTTT	CAISDKGDSEAFF
.	TRBJ2-1	.	TRBV9	TGTGCCAGCAGCGCCTACCGCTCCTACAATGAGCAGTTCTTC	CASSAYRSYNEQFF
.	TRBJ2-3	TRBD2	TRBV30	TGTGCCTGGAGTGAGGGCGGGGGTCCCACAGATACGCAGTATTTT	CAWSEGGGPTDTQYF
.	TRBJ2-1	TRBD2	TRBV11-2	TGTGCCAGCAGCTTACGTGGCGCGGGAGGTTCCTACAATGAGCAGTTCTTC	CASSLRGAGGSYNEQFF
.	TRBJ2-6	.	TRBV27	TGTGCCAGCAGTTTATCCACACAGGTCTCTGGGGCCAACGTCCTGACTTTC	CASSLSTQVSGANVLTF
few	TRBJ2-7	TRBD1	TRBV23-1	TGCGCCAGCACCACCGGGACAGGGGCTTCCGATCCCTCGGGGGAGCAGTACTTC	CASTTGTGASDPSGEQYF
.	TRBJ1-1	.	TRBV27	TGTGCCAGCAGCCCGACGGGGAGAAGGACTGAAGCTTTCTTT	CASSPTGRRTEAFF
.	TRBJ2-2	TRBD2	TRBV9	TGTGCCAGCAGTGAAAAAGCGGGATGGCTAGCGGGAGGTAGAACCGGGGAGCTGTTTTTT	CASSEKAGWLAGGRTGELFF
few	TRBJ2-2	.	TRBV28	TGTGCCAGCAGTATCGGCCGTCCGGGGAACGGGGAGCTGTTTTTT	CASSIGRPGNGELFF
.	TRBJ1-4	.	TRBV19	TGTGCCAGTAGTCGGGGTAGGAGGGAAAAACTGTTTTTT	CASSRGRREKLFF
.	TRBJ1-2	.	TRBV2	TGTGCCAGCAGCGAGAATGGGCAGTCCGGTGGCTACACCTTC	CASSENGQSGGYTF
once	TRBJ1-2	TRBD1	TRBV27	TGTGCCAGCAGTTTGGGGACAGGGAATGGCTACACCTTC	CASSLGTGNGYTF
.	TRBJ1-5	TRBD1	TRBV7-2	TGTGCCAGCAGCTTAGGAGGCACAGGGGGTCAGCCCCAGCATTTT	CASSLGGTGGQPQHF
.	TRBJ2-4	TRBD2	TRBV4-3	TGCGCCAGCAGCCAAGATCTCGCGGGAGGAGACATTCAGTACTTC	CASSQDLAGGDIQYF
.	TRBJ2-7	TRBD2	TRBV18	TGTGCCAGCTCACTCATAGCGGGAGGGTCCTCCTACGAGCAGTACTTC	CASSLIAGGSSYEQYF
.	TRBJ1-2	TRBD1	TRBV6-5	TGTGCCAGCAGTTCCTTGAACGACAGGGGTGGCTACACCTTC	CASSSLNDRGGYTF
.	TRBJ1-2	.	TRBV7-2	TGTGCCAGCAGCTTGGAGGGGATCTATGGCTACACCTTC	CASSLEGIYGYTF
.	TRBJ1-2	.	TRBV19	TGTGCCAGTAGTGTTACAGGGACTAACTATGGCTACACCTTC	CASSVTGTNYGYTF
.	TRBJ2-7	TRBD1	TRBV11-2	TGTGCCAGCAGCTTAGATAGGGGACAGGGATACCACGAGCAGTACTTC	CASSLDRGQGYHEQYF
.	TRBJ2-7	.	TRBV2	TGTGCCAGCAGTGAATCACAGGGACCCTACGAGCAGTACTTC	CASSESQGPYEQYF
.	TRBJ2-1	.	TRBV10-2	TGCGCCAGCAGCCCCTCCTTCAATGAGCAGTTCTTC	CASSPSFNEQFF
.	TRBJ1-6	TRBD1	TRBV12-5	TGTGCTAGTGGTTTTGACAGGGGTATCGGAACCCTCCACTTT	CASGFDRGIGTLHF
.	TRBJ2-5	.	TRBV6-2/TRBV6-3	TGTGCCAGCACCCCACGATCAGCGGCCCAAGAGACCCAGTACTTC	CASTPRSAAQETQYF
.	TRBJ1-1	.	TRBV28	TGTGCCAGCAGTTCCCCCTGGGCAGGGAGGACTGAAGCTTTCTTT	CASSSPWAGRTEAFF
few	TRBJ2-1	TRBD2	TRBV30	TGTGCCTGGAGTGTACGGGGGGACCGGCAGTTCTTC	CAWSVRGDRQFF
.	TRBJ2-2	TRBD2	TRBV4-2	TGTGCCAGCAGCCAAGATGTCGGAAGCGGGGTTATCGGGGAGCTGTTTTTT	CASSQDVGSGVIGELFF
.	TRBJ1-4	.	TRBV10-3	TGTGCCATCAGTGAGTCGGGGGCGGGTAATGAAAAACTGTTTTTT	CAISESGAGNEKLFF
many	TRBJ2-3	TRBD2	TRBV11-2	TGTGCCAGCAGCTTACTGGCGGGGGTAAGCACAGATACGCAGTATTTT	CASSLLAGVSTDTQYF
.	TRBJ2-1	TRBD2	TRBV7-8	TGTGCCAGCAGCTTAGCGAGGGTAGCGGGGAAGGAGCAGTTCTTC	CASSLARVAGKEQFF
.	TRBJ2-7	.	TRBV5-6	TGTGCCAGCAGCTCACTCTGGATTGCCGGATCAAGAGGGTACGAGCAGTACTTC	CASSSLWIAGSRGYEQYF
few	TRBJ2-1	TRBD2	TRBV6-4	TGTGCCAGCAGTGCACTAGCGGCGACAAAGCAGTTCTTC	CASSALAATKQFF
once	TRBJ1-2	.	TRBV28	TGTGCCAGCAGGGACAGAGGGAACTGGGGCTACACCTTC	CASRDRGNWGYTF
once	TRBJ1-2	TRBD1	TRBV5-4	TGTGCCAGCAGCTTGAATTGGGACAGGGTCTATGGCTACACCTTC	CASSLNWDRVYGYTF